The 31 T cell receptor beta chains listed next were all sequenced from one sample in a study of T cell responses to AZD1222 COVID-19 vaccine. TCRdb's table, derived via immunoSEQ multiplex PCR, lists solely in-frame clones and lacks some. Among about 160,000 clones, around 95% were seen once, and the ten largest hold roughly 1.3%. Sequenced material: peripheral blood, taken on day 0 of AZD1222 vaccination. The receptors stem from an adult in good health.

V is TRBV4-1 and J is TRBJ2-1, with 8 bases matching TRBD2. The CDR3 consists of 18 residues. J was trimmed by 3 bases and V by 0 bases; bases with no gene match: 10. CDR1 is MGHRA and CDR2 is YSYEKL in the germline V gene. DNA for the CDR3: TGCGCCAGCAGCCAAGAAGGCGGCGCGGGAGGAAGCTACAATGAGCAGTTCTTC. Its protein is CASSQEGGAGGSYNEQFF.

This clone came up once. The J gene is TRBJ2-7, the V gene TRBV6-1; D is undetermined. The CDR3 sequence is 17 residues long. From germline, CDR1 is MNHNS and CDR2 SASEGT. V dropped 3 bases and J dropped 5 bases, with 23 bases sitting between them. CDR3 in amino acids: CASSEILPAKQTHEQYV. CDR3 coding DNA: TGTGCCAGCAGTGAGATCCTCCCCGCCAAGCAAACCCACGAGCAGTACGTC.

The chain is built from TRBV4-2 and TRBJ2-2, with 9 bases fitting TRBD1. The germline V gene has CDR1 LGHNA and CDR2 YNFKEQ. This CDR3 spans 15 amino acids. V shed 2 bases and J 5 bases; nucleotides not matched to a gene: 3. The CDR3 DNA is TGTGCCAGCAGCCAACAGGGGACAGGGACCGGGGAGCTGTTTTTT. Translated: CASSQQGTGTGELFF.

This clone came up once. The chain joins TRBV5-1 to TRBJ2-1; D is unresolved. Trimming cost V 8 bases and J 9 bases, with 12 bases left between them. In germline, CDR1 is SGHRS, CDR2 YFSETQ. The CDR3 covers 11 residues. This chain's CDR3 is CASFGVGEQFF. The CDR3 nucleotides read TGCGCCAGTTTCGGAGTTGGTGAGCAGTTCTTC.

V and J are TRBV19 and TRBJ2-4; possibly TRBD1 or TRBD2 for D (5 bases each). The CDR3 spans 12 residues. Germline V gene lookup returns CDR1 LNHDA and CDR2 SQIVND (reference sequence). V lost 3 bases, J lost 9 bases, and 9 bases lay in between. CDR3 nucleotides: TGTGCCAGTAGTATGGAGAGGGGCATTCAGTACTTC. It specifies CASSMERGIQYF.

The chain recombines TRBV4-1 with TRBJ1-3; D unresolved. Germline-derived CDR1 and CDR2 are MGHRA and YSYEKL. The CDR3 is 15 residues long. Deletions cut 0 bases from V and 0 bases from J, with 6 bases between. The CDR3 DNA reads TGCGCCAGCAGCCAAGACTTGAGCTCTGGAAACACCATATATTTT. It yields the protein CASSQDLSSGNTIYF.

The rearrangement joins TRBV5-1 to TRBJ1-2, with D possibly being TRBD1 (5 bases). The CDR3 extends over 17 amino acids. The V and J ends lost 0 bases and 3 bases respectively, with 18 bases between them. Germline CDR1 SGHRS, CDR2 YFSETQ. The CDR3 protein is CASSLGGGVSVDYGYTF. In nucleotides, the CDR3 is TGCGCCAGCAGCTTGGGCGGAGGGGTATCAGTCGACTATGGCTACACCTTC.

This clone was recorded only once. This chain connects TRBV18 to TRBJ1-2; maybe TRBD1 (6 bases). The germline gives CDR1 KGHSH, CDR2 LQKENI. V was clipped by 3 bases and J by 3 bases, with 17 bases between them. This CDR3 has 16 residues. CDR3 protein: CASSPIPSNRDYGYTF. The CDR3 coding sequence is TGTGCCAGCTCACCCATACCCTCCAACAGGGACTATGGCTACACCTTC. The entire variable domain, with the rest obtained from reference TRBV18 and TRBJ1-2, is as follows: NAGVMQNPRHLVRRRGQEARLRCSPMKGHSHVYWYRQLPEEGLKFMVYLQKENIIDESGMPKERFSAEFPKEGPSILRIQQVVRGDSAAYFCASSPIPSNRDYGYTFGSGTRLTVV.

This chain links TRBV6-2 or TRBV6-3 with TRBJ2-2; possible D gene TRBD1, 6 bases. The CDR3 has 16 residues. Trimming removed 4 bases from V and 0 bases from J, with 12 bases in between. Germline CDR1 and CDR2: MNHEY and SVGEGT. The CDR3 is CASSSTGLANTGELFF. CDR3 in DNA: TGTGCCAGCAGTTCCACAGGGCTGGCGAACACCGGGGAGCTGTTTTTT.

This rearrangement joins TRBV2 to TRBJ1-2; the D is unclear. The ends were cut back, 7 bases at V and 5 bases at J, with 14 bases in the middle. The CDR3 is made up of 13 amino acids. Germline values: CDR1 SNHLY, CDR2 FYNNEI. The CDR3 loop is CASKDSGIYGYTF. CDR3 nucleotides: TGTGCCAGCAAGGACTCGGGGATTTATGGCTACACCTTC.

This CDR3 reads CASSYWAANNSPLHF. In nucleotides, the CDR3 is TGTGCCAGCAGTTACTGGGCAGCCAATAATTCACCCCTCCACTTT. The chain carries TRBV6-5 and TRBJ1-6; D remains ambiguous. The CDR3 extends over 15 amino acids. V was clipped by 1 base and J by 5 bases, with 9 bases between them. CDR1 is MNHEY, CDR2 SVGAGI, per germline.

The chain couples TRBV19 to TRBJ2-1; the D is unclear. Germline V gives CDR1 LNHDA, CDR2 SQIVND (reference sequence). This CDR3 spans 15 amino acids. V lost 3 bases and J 4 bases, leaving 13 bases between the germline ends. The CDR3 loop reads CASSMFAVQYNEQFF. The CDR3 region has the DNA TGTGCCAGTAGTATGTTTGCCGTACAATACAATGAGCAGTTCTTC.

J is TRBJ2-5 and V is TRBV5-1; 7 bases are shared with TRBD1. Germline CDR1 is SGHRS and CDR2 is YFSETQ. CDR3 length equals 13 residues. V lost 2 bases to trimming and J lost 5 bases; unmatched junction nucleotides: 3. CDR3 sequence (DNA): TGCGCCAGCAGCTTTGGGACAGCCGAGACCCAGTACTTC. Encoded protein: CASSFGTAETQYF.

The rearrangement uses TRBV6-5 and TRBJ1-3; TRBD1 agrees at 8 bases. V was clipped by 7 bases and J by 2 bases; unmatched bases: 4. The CDR3 spans 14 residues. Germline loops: CDR1 MNHEY, CDR2 SVGAGI. CDR3: CASKTDRAGNTIYF. In nucleotides, the CDR3 is TGTGCCAGCAAAACGGACAGGGCTGGAAACACCATATATTTT.

This chain links TRBV7-9 with TRBJ2-5, with D tentatively TRBD2 (6 bases). This CDR3 is built from 17 residues. The germline V gene has CDR1 SEHNR and CDR2 FQNEAQ (reference sequence). V lost 1 base and J lost 4, with 19 bases in between. The CDR3 loop reads CASSLVGFREIGETQYF. The DNA for the CDR3 is TGTGCCAGCAGCTTAGTTGGTTTTCGGGAGATCGGAGAGACCCAGTACTTC. Filled out from reference TRBV7-9 and TRBJ2-5, the complete variable domain reads DTGVSQNPRHKITKRGQNVTFRCDPISEHNRLYWYRQTLGQGPEFLTYFQNEAQLEKSRLLSDRFSAERPKGSFSTLEIQRTEQGDSAMYLCASSLVGFREIGETQYFGPGTRLLVL.

The chain links TRBV29-1 to TRBJ1-4; no clear D. The V and J ends lost 7 bases and 13 bases respectively, with 22 bases between them. The CDR3 covers 13 residues. CDR1 SQVTM and CDR2 ANQGSEA come from the germline V gene. CDR3: CSAEPAQRIRLFF. In DNA form, the CDR3 reads TGCAGCGCCGAGCCGGCGCAACGTATCAGACTGTTTTTT.

The chain's CDR3 is CASSQGELYNEQFF. DNA of the CDR3: TGTGCCAGCAGCCAGGGGGAACTATACAATGAGCAGTTCTTC. The V and J genes are TRBV6-5 and TRBJ2-1, with TRBD1 matching over 7 bases. V shed 6 bases, J shed 4 bases, and the junction held 6 bases outside the gene matches. Germline V gives CDR1 MNHEY, CDR2 SVGAGI. This CDR3 region has 14 residues.

The rearrangement uses TRBV4-1 and TRBJ1-3; no firm D call. CDR3 length: 17 amino acids. Germline CDR1 MGHRA, CDR2 YSYEKL. V lost 0 bases and J lost 0, with 12 bases in between. The chain's CDR3 is CASSQESGYLSGNTIYF. DNA for the CDR3: TGCGCCAGCAGCCAAGAGTCAGGTTACCTCTCTGGAAACACCATATATTTT.

The chain carries TRBV5-1 and TRBJ1-1; 9 nucleotides match TRBD1. CDR3 length: 14 residues. J was trimmed by 8 bases and V by 7 bases; bases with no gene match: 12. Germline CDR1 reads SGHRS; CDR2 reads YFSETQ. This CDR3 is CASEPGGTGIEAFF. Here the CDR3 DNA reads TGCGCCAGCGAGCCTGGAGGGACAGGGATAGAAGCTTTCTTT. The variable domain in full, completed from reference TRBV5-1 and TRBJ1-1, reads KAGVTQTPRYLIKTRGQQVTLSCSPISGHRSVSWYQQTPGQGLQFLFEYFSETQRNKGNFPGRFSGRQFSNSRSEMNVSTLELGDSALYLCASEPGGTGIEAFFGQGTRLTVV.

The V gene is TRBV5-4, the J gene TRBJ1-1; 9 nucleotides agree with TRBD1. The junction had 5 bases not matched to a gene; V was cut back by 3 bases and J by 5 bases. Germline-derived CDR1 and CDR2 are SGHNT and YYREEE (reference sequence). The CDR3 has 14 amino acids. The DNA for the CDR3 is TGTGCCAGCAGCTGGGACAGGGATAGTACTGAAGCTTTCTTT. Encoded protein: CASSWDRDSTEAFF.

The gene calls are TRBV11-2 and TRBJ2-7; tentative D call: TRBD1 (5 bases). There are 17 residues in the CDR3. The V gene lost 2 bases and the J gene lost 3 bases, with 20 bases spanning the gap. The germline V gene has CDR1 SGHAT and CDR2 FQNNGV. In nucleotides, the CDR3 is TGTGCCAGCAGCTTAAGTGTAAGGGCGACAGTGAGCTACGAGCAGTACGTC. Its protein product is CASSLSVRATVSYEQYV.

This sequence joins TRBV6-1 and TRBJ2-4; no definite D call. The CDR3 totals 14 residues. V was shortened by 2 bases and J by 1 base, with 6 bases between the two germline ends. The germline CDR1 and CDR2 sequences are MNHNS and SASEGT. The CDR3 region is CASSELSAKNIQYF. The CDR3 coding sequence is TGTGCCAGCAGTGAATTAAGCGCCAAAAACATTCAGTACTTC.

This chain's CDR3 is CAISESRGNNSPLHF. CDR3 coding DNA: TGTGCCATCAGTGAGTCCCGAGGGAACAATTCACCCCTCCACTTT. The genes are TRBV10-3 and TRBJ1-6; D gene unclear. This CDR3 is built from 15 residues. V was cut by 0 bases and J by 7 bases, with 10 bases left in between. Germline-derived CDR1 and CDR2 are ENHRY and SYGVKD.

The chain uses TRBV27 and TRBJ2-3; D is uncertain. Trimming shortened V by 3 bases and J by 2 bases, and 9 bases separated the two germline ends. Germline V gene sequence: CDR1 MNHEY, CDR2 SMNVEV (reference sequence). The CDR3 sequence is 14 residues long. The CDR3: CASSFLENTDTQYF. CDR3 nucleotide sequence: TGTGCCAGCAGTTTCCTGGAGAACACAGATACGCAGTATTTT.

This clone occurred once. V is TRBV2 and J is TRBJ1-1, with D possibly TRBD1 on 5 matching bases. V lost 5 bases to trimming and J lost 6 bases, with 16 bases between them. The CDR3 consists of 14 residues. The germline V gene has CDR1 SNHLY and CDR2 FYNNEI. The CDR3 nucleotides are TGTGCCAGCAGTCCTGGGGCGGGAAGGGCTGAAGCTTTCTTT. Protein: CASSPGAGRAEAFF.

The chain joins TRBV7-6 to TRBJ2-1, with 9 positions matching TRBD2. CDR1 is SGHVS and CDR2 is FNYEAQ in the germline V gene. CDR3 size: 15 residues. J was trimmed by 2 bases and V by 1 base; bases with no gene match: 0. CDR3 in DNA: TGTGCCAGCAGCTTAGTAGCGGGGGCCTACAATGAGCAGTTCTTC. Translated: CASSLVAGAYNEQFF.

The chain combines TRBV5-6 with TRBJ1-6, with a tentative D call TRBD1 (6 bases). The V end was cut by 5 bases, the J end by 8 bases, with 14 bases between. The germline V gene encodes CDR1 SGHDT and CDR2 YYEEEE. This CDR3 spans 14 amino acids. The CDR3 DNA reads TGTGCCAGCAGTTCAGGGGCCGGTGATTCACCCCTCCACTTT. This translates into CASSSGAGDSPLHF. The variable domain in full, with the rest retrieved from reference TRBV5-6 and TRBJ1-6, is DAGVTQSPTHLIKTRGQQVTLRCSPKSGHDTVSWYQQALGQGPQFIFQYYEEEERQRGNFPDRFSGHQFPNYSSELNVNALLLGDSALYLCASSSGAGDSPLHFGNGTRLTVT.

This chain joins TRBV7-8 and TRBJ2-5; TRBD1 agrees at 9 bases. Trimming took 7 bases from V and 2 from J; bases not matched to a gene: 11. CDR1 is SGHVS, CDR2 FQNEAQ, per germline. This CDR3 region has 16 residues. The CDR3 spells CASNDWGTGKQETQYF. The DNA of the CDR3 is TGTGCCAGCAACGACTGGGGGACAGGGAAGCAAGAGACCCAGTACTTC.

V and J are TRBV28 and TRBJ2-5, with 8 bases identical to TRBD2. Unmatched junction bases numbered 1, after V lost 4 bases and J lost 3 bases. CDR3 length equals 13 residues. Per the germline V gene, CDR1 is MDHEN and CDR2 is SYDVKM. This CDR3 reads CASSSGGEETQYF. DNA of the CDR3: TGTGCCAGCAGTTCCGGGGGGGAAGAGACCCAGTACTTC.

V usage is TRBV27 and J usage is TRBJ1-2, with D possibly TRBD1 on 6 matching bases. The length of the CDR3 is 16 residues. V gave up 5 bases and J gave up 1 base, with 17 bases separating them. CDR1 and CDR2 from the germline V gene are MNHEY and SMNVEV (reference sequence). The CDR3 loop reads CASSPQLRDINYGYTF. In nucleotides, the CDR3 is TGTGCCAGCAGTCCACAGCTCCGGGACATTAACTATGGCTACACCTTC.

V gene TRBV6-5 combines with J gene TRBJ1-2, with D uncertain. The germline V gene has CDR1 MNHEY and CDR2 SVGAGI. Trimming took 4 bases from V and 5 from J, leaving 17 bases between them. This CDR3 is 15 amino acids long. The CDR3 nucleotides read TGTGCCAGCAGTTCCTCACCGATTCAATCTTATGGCTACACCTTC. Its protein is CASSSSPIQSYGYTF.